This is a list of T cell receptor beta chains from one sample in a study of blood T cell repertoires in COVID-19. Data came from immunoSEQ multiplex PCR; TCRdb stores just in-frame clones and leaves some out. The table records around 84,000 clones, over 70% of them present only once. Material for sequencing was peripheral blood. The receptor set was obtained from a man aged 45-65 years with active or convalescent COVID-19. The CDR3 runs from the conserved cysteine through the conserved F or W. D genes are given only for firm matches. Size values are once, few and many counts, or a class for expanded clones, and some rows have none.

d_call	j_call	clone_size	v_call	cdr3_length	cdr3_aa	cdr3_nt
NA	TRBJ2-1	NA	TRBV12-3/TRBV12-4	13	CASSVGGTNEQFF	TGTGCCAGCAGCGTCGGGGGAACCAATGAGCAGTTCTTC
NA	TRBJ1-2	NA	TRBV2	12	CASQQGGKGYTF	TGTGCCAGCCAACAGGGAGGGAAGGGCTACACCTTC
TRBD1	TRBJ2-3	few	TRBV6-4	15	CASSRDRTSTDTQYF	TGTGCCAGCAGCCGGGACAGAACTAGCACAGATACGCAGTATTTT
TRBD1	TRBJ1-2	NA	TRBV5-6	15	CASRSPGQGNYGYTF	TGTGCCAGCAGGTCCCCGGGACAGGGGAACTATGGCTACACCTTC
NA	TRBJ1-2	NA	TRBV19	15	CASSKGSAGNYGYTF	TGTGCCAGTAGTAAAGGATCAGCGGGTAACTATGGCTACACCTTC
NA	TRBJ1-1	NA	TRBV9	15	CASSPGGRGNTEAFF	TGTGCCAGCAGCCCGGGCGGGAGGGGGAACACTGAAGCTTTCTTT
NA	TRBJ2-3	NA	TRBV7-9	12	CASSLGTDTQYF	TGTGCCAGCAGCTTAGGTACTGATACGCAGTATTTT
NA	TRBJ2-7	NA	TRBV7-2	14	CASSLADPGCEQYF	TGTGCCAGCAGCTTAGCGGACCCGGGGTGCGAGCAGTACTTC
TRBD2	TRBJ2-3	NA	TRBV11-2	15	CASRYPGTSSNTQYF	TGTGCCAGCAGATACCCGGGGACTAGTTCTAATACGCAGTATTTT
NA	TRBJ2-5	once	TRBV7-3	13	CASSLVRGETQYF	TGTGCCAGCAGCTTAGTCCGGGGAGAGACCCAGTACTTC
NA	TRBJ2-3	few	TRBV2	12	CASSTLTDTQYF	TGTGCCAGCAGTACCCTAACAGATACGCAGTATTTT
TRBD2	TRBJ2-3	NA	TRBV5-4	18	CASSLGLAGDTSTDTQYF	TGTGCCAGCAGCTTGGGACTAGCGGGGGATACTAGCACAGATACGCAGTATTTT
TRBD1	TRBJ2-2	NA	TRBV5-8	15	CASSFEGAGTGELFF	TGTGCCAGCAGCTTCGAGGGGGCCGGCACCGGGGAGCTGTTTTTT
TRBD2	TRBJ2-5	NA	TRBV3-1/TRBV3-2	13	CASSARGGETQYF	TGTGCCAGCAGCGCCCGGGGGGGAGAGACCCAGTACTTC
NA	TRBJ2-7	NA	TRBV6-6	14	CASTDSLSSYEQYF	TGTGCCAGCACCGACAGTCTTAGCTCCTACGAGCAGTACTTC
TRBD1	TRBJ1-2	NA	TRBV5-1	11	CASGTDYGYTF	TGCGCCAGCGGGACAGACTATGGCTACACCTTC
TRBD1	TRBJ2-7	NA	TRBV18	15	CASSRPGTDLYEQYF	TGTGCCAGCTCACGCCCCGGGACAGACCTCTACGAGCAGTACTTC
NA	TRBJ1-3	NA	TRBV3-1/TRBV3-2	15	CASSQSDREGNTIYF	TGTGCCAGCAGCCAATCGGACAGAGAAGGAAACACCATATATTTT
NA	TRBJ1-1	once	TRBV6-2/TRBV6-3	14	CASSRQLMNTEAFF	TGTGCCAGCAGCCGACAGCTTATGAACACTGAAGCTTTCTTT
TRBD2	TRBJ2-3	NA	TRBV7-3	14	CASSPGLATDTQYF	TGTGCCAGCAGCCCCGGACTAGCCACAGATACGCAGTATTTT
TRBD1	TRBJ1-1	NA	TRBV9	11	CASGQGTEAFF	TGTGCCAGCGGACAGGGTACTGAAGCTTTCTTT
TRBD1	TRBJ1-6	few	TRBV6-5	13	CPRPGGVYSPLHF	TGCCCACGTCCAGGGGGCGTTTATTCACCCCTCCACTTT
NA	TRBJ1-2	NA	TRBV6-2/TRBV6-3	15	CASSYSLTGNYGYTF	TGTGCCAGCAGTTACTCCCTGACGGGGAACTATGGCTACACCTTC
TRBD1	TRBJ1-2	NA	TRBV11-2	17	CASSSLRTGRPLYGYTF	TGTGCCAGCAGCAGCCTCCGGACAGGGAGGCCTCTGTACGGCTACACCTTC
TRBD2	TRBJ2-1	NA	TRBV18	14	CASSSWRGGGEQFF	TGTGCCAGCTCGTCCTGGCGGGGGGGAGGTGAGCAGTTCTTC
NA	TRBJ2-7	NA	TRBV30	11	CAWRTAYEQYF	TGTGCCTGGAGAACGGCCTACGAGCAGTACTTC
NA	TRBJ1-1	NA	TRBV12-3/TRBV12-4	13	CASNYRALDEAFF	TGTGCCAGCAATTACAGGGCCTTAGATGAAGCTTTCTTT
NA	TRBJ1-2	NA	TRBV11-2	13	CASSGPRNYGYTF	TGTGCCAGCAGCGGCCCCCGAAACTATGGCTACACCTTC
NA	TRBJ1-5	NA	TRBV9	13	CASSSSPGQPQHF	TGTGCCAGCAGCTCCAGCCCAGGGCAGCCCCAGCATTTT
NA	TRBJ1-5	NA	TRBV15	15	CATRHDRGGNQPQHF	TGTGCCACCAGGCACGATCGGGGGGGCAATCAGCCCCAGCATTTT
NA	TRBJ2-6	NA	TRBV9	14	CASSAGGGANVLTF	TGTGCCAGCAGCGCGGGGGGCGGGGCCAACGTCCTGACTTTC
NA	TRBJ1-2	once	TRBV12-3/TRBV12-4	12	CASSLGTYGYTF	TGTGCCAGCAGTTTGGGGACATATGGCTACACCTTC
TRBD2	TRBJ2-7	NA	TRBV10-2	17	CASSDHMSGAAAYEQYF	TGCGCCAGCAGTGACCACATGAGCGGGGCCGCGGCCTACGAGCAGTACTTC
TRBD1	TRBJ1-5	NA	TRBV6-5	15	CASRRRTGEDQPQHF	TGTGCCAGCAGACGCCGGACAGGGGAAGATCAGCCCCAGCATTTT
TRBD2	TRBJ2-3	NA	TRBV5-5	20	CASSRPGGEGKGGGTDTQYF	TGTGCCAGCAGCCGGCCCGGAGGGGAGGGGAAGGGAGGGGGCACAGATACGCAGTATTTT
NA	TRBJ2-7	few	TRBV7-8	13	CASSSTDSYEQYF	TGTGCCAGCAGCTCGACAGACTCCTACGAGCAGTACTTC
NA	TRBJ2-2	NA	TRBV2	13	CASSVRNTGELFF	TGTGCCAGCAGTGTCAGGAACACCGGGGAGCTGTTTTTT
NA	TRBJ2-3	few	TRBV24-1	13	CATSDAGADTQYF	TGTGCCACCAGTGATGCGGGCGCAGATACGCAGTATTTT
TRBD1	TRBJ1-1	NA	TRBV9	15	CASSGRQGVGTEAFF	TGTGCCAGCAGCGGTCGACAGGGGGTAGGGACTGAAGCTTTCTTT
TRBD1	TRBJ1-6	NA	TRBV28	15	CASSLVGQGDSPLHF	TGTGCCAGCAGTTTAGTGGGACAGGGTGATTCACCCCTCCACTTT
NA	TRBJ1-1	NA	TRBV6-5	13	CASSFQGSAEAFF	TGTGCCAGCAGTTTTCAGGGTTCCGCTGAAGCTTTCTTT
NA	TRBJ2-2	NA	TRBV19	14	CASSLVEGAGELFF	TGTGCCAGTAGTTTGGTAGAGGGAGCCGGGGAGCTGTTTTTT
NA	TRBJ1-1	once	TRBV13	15	CASISPTGGNTEAFF	TGTGCCAGCATCTCACCAACCGGAGGGAACACTGAAGCTTTCTTT
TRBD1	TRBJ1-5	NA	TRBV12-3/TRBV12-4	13	CASSGTGFQPQHF	TGTGCCAGCAGTGGGACAGGGTTTCAGCCCCAGCATTTT
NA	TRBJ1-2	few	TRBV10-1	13	CASSEWQGYGYTF	TGCGCCAGCAGTGAGTGGCAGGGCTATGGCTACACCTTC
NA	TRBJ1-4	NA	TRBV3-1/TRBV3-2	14	CASSPPATNEKLFF	TGTGCCAGCAGCCCCCCGGCAACTAATGAAAAACTGTTTTTT
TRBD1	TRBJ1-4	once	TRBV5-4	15	CASSLVGTGGEKLFF	TGTGCCAGCAGCTTGGTAGGGACAGGGGGTGAAAAACTGTTTTTT
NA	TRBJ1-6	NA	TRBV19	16	CASSIAGSSYNSPLHF	TGTGCCAGTAGTATTGCTGGGAGCTCCTATAATTCACCCCTCCACTTT
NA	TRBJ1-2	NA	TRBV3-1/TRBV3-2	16	CASSQEGAANNYGYTF	TGTGCCAGCAGCCAAGAAGGGGCAGCAAATAACTATGGCTACACCTTC
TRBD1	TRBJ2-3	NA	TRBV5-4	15	CASSLNRGRPDTQYF	TGTGCCAGCAGCCTCAACAGGGGTAGACCCGATACGCAGTATTTT
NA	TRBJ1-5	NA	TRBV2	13	CASADSENQPQHF	TGTGCCAGCGCGGACAGCGAGAATCAGCCCCAGCATTTT
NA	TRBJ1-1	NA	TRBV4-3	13	CASSQDVSPEAFF	TGCGCCAGCAGCCAAGATGTCAGTCCTGAAGCTTTCTTT
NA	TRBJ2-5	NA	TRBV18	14	CASSPGTREETQYF	TGTGCCAGCTCACCCGGGACACGGGAAGAGACCCAGTACTTC
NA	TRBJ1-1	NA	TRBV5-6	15	CASSFGQQGNTEAFF	TGTGCCAGCAGCTTCGGGCAGCAGGGGAACACTGAAGCTTTCTTT
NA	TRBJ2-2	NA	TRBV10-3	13	CAINRVNTGELFF	TGTGCCATCAACAGGGTCAACACCGGGGAGCTGTTTTTT
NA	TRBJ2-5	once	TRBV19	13	CASSFPGGETQYF	TGTGCCAGTAGTTTTCCAGGGGGGGAGACCCAGTACTTC
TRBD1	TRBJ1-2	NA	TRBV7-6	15	CASSPRAGTGHGYTF	TGTGCCAGCAGCCCCCGCGCAGGGACAGGGCATGGCTACACCTTC
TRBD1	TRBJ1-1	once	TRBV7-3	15	CASSSSGQVNTEAFF	TGTGCCAGCAGCTCCTCGGGACAGGTGAACACTGAAGCTTTCTTT